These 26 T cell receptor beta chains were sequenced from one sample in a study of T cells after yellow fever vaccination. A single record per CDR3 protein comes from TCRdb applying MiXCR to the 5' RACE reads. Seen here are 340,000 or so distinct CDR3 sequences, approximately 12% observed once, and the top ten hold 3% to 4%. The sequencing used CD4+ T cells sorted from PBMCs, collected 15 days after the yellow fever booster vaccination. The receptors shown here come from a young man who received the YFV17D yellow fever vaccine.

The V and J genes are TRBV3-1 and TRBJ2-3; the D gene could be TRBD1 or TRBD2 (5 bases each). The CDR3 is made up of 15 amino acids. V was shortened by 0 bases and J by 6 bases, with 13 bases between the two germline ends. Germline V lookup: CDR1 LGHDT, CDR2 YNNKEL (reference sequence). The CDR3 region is CASSQDIGTHDTQYF. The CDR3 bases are TGTGCCAGCAGCCAAGATATCGGGACCCACGATACGCAGTATTTT.

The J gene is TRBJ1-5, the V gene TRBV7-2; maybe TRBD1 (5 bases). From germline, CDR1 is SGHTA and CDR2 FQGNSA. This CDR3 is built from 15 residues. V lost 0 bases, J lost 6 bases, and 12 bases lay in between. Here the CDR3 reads CASSLALGVGQPQHF. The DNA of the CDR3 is TGTGCCAGCAGCTTAGCGCTGGGGGTGGGTCAGCCCCAGCATTTT.

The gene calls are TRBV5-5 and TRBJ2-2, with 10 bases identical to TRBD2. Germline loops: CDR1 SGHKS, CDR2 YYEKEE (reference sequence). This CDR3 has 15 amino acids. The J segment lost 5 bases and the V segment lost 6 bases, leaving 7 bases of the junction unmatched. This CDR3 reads CASTLSGGQTGELFF. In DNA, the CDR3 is TGTGCCAGCACCCTTAGCGGGGGGCAAACCGGGGAGCTGTTTTTT.

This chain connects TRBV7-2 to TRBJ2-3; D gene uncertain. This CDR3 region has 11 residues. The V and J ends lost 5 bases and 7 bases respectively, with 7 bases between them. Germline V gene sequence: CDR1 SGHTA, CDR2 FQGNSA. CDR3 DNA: TGTGCCAGCAGCCGTTGGAATACGCAGTATTTT. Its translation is CASSRWNTQYF.

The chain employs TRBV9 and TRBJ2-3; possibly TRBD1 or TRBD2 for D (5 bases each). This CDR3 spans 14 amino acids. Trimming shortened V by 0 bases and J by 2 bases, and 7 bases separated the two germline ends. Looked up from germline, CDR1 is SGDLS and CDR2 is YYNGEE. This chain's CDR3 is CASSVGGITDTQYF. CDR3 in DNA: TGTGCCAGCAGCGTAGGGGGGATCACAGATACGCAGTATTTT.

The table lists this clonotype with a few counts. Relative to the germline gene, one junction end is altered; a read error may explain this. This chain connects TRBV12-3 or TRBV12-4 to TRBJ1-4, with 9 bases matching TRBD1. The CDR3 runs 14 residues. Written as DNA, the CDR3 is TGTGCCAGCATCCTACAGGGGGCTAACGAAAAACTGTTTTTT. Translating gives CASILQGANEKLFF.

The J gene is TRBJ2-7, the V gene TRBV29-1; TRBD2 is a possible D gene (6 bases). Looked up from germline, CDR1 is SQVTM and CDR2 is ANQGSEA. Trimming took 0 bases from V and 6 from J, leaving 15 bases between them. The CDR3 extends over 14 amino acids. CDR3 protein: CSVEEVEGMSEQYF. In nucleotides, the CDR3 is TGCAGCGTTGAAGAGGTGGAGGGTATGAGCGAGCAGTACTTC.

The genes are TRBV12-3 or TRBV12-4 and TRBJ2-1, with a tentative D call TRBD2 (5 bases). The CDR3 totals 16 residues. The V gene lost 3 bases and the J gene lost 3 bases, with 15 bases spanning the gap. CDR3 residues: CASSLGAPPNYNEQFF. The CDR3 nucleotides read TGTGCCAGCAGTTTGGGAGCGCCCCCCAACTACAATGAGCAGTTCTTC.

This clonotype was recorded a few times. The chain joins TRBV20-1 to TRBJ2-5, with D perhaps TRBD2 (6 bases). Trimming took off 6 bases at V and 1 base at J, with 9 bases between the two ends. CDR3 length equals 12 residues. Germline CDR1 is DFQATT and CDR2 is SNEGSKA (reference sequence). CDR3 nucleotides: TGCAGTGCCCAAGCGGGCCAAGAGACCCAGTACTTC. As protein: CSAQAGQETQYF.

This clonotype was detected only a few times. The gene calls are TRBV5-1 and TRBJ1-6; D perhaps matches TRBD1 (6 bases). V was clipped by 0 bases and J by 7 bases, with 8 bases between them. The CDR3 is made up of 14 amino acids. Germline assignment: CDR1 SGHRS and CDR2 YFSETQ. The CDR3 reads CASSLEGENSPLHF. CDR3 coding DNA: TGCGCCAGCAGCTTGGAGGGGGAGAATTCACCCCTCCACTTT. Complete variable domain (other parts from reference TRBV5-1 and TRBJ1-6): KAGVTQTPRYLIKTRGQQVTLSCSPISGHRSVSWYQQTPGQGLQFLFEYFSETQRNKGNFPGRFSGRQFSNSRSEMNVSTLELGDSALYLCASSLEGENSPLHFGNGTRLTVT.

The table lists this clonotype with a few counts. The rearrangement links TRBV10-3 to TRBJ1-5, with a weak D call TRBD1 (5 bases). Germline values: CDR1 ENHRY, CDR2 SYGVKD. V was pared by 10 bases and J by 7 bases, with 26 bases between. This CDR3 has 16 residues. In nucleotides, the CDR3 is TGTGCCACGGGGACTGCAGGCGGAGTAATTGAACAGCCCCAGCATTTT. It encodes CATGTAGGVIEQPQHF.

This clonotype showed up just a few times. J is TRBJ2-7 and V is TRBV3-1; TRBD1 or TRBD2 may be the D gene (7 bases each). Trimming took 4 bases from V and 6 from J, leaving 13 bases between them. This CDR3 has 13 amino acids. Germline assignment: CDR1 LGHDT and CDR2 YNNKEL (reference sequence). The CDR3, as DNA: TGTGCCAGCAGCCCGGGGAGGGGGCTCGAGCAGTACGTC. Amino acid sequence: CASSPGRGLEQYV.

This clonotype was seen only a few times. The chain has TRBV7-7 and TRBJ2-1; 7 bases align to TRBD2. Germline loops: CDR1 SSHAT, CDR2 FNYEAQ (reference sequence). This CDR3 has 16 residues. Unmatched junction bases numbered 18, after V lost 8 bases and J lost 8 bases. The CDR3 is CASWPQSRLAFYEQFF. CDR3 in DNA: TGTGCCAGCTGGCCCCAGTCCCGACTAGCTTTCTATGAGCAGTTCTTC.

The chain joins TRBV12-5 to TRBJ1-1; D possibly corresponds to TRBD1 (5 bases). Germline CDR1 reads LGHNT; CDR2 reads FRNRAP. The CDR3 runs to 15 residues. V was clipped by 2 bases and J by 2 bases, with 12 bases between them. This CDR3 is CASGLSSGANTEAFF. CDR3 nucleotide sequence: TGTGCTAGTGGTTTGAGCTCCGGGGCTAACACTGAAGCTTTCTTT.

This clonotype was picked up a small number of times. The CDR3 bases are TGCAGTCTCCGCGGGTTACAAGAAGGCACAGATACGCAGTATTTT. Translation: CSLRGLQEGTDTQYF. This chain joins TRBV20-1 and TRBJ2-3, with D perhaps TRBD2 (5 bases). Trimming pared 8 bases from V and 1 base from J, leaving 19 bases between. This CDR3 is built from 15 residues. Germline CDR1 reads DFQATT; CDR2 reads SNEGSKA (reference sequence).

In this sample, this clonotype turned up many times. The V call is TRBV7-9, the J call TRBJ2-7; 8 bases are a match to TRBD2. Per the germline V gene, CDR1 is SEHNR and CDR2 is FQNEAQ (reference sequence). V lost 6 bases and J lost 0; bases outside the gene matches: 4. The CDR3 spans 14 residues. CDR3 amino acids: CASSRRGDSYEQYV. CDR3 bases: TGTGCCAGCAGTCGGCGGGGGGACTCCTACGAGCAGTACGTC.

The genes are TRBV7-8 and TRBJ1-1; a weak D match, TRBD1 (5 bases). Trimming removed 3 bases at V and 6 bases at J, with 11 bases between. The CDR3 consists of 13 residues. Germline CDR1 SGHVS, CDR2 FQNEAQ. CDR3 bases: TGTGCCAGCAGCTTCTCCAGGGTCTCTGAAGCTTTCTTT. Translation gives CASSFSRVSEAFF.

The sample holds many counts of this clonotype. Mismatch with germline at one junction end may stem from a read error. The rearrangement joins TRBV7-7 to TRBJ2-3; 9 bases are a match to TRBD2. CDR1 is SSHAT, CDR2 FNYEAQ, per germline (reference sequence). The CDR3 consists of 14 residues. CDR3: CASSSLAGKDTQYF. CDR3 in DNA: TGTGCTAGCAGCTCCCTAGCGGGGAAGGATACGCAGTATTTT.

The CDR3 coding sequence is TGTGCCAGCAGCTTAGGTCGCGCCTACGAGCAGTACTTC. Translating it yields CASSLGRAYEQYF. The chain uses TRBV7-2 and TRBJ2-7, with unresolved D. CDR1 and CDR2 (germline): SGHTA, FQGNSA. The V gene lost 1 base and the J gene lost 2 bases, with 6 bases spanning the gap. The CDR3 spans 13 residues.

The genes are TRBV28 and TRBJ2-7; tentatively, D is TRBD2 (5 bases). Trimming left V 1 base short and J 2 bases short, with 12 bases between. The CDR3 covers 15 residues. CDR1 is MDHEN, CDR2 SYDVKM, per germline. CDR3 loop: CASSLSVDGAYEQYV. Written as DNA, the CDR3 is TGTGCCAGCAGTTTATCGGTCGACGGGGCCTACGAGCAGTACGTC.

The CDR3 spells CASSLEDEASFAGETQYF. The CDR3 DNA sequence: TGTGCCAGCAGCTTAGAGGACGAAGCTAGTTTCGCTGGAGAGACCCAGTACTTC. The chain links TRBV7-2 to TRBJ2-5; no firm D call. Trimming left V 1 base short and J 4 bases short, with 22 bases between. The CDR3 is 18 amino acids. The V gene's germline CDR1 is SGHTA and CDR2 FQGNSA.

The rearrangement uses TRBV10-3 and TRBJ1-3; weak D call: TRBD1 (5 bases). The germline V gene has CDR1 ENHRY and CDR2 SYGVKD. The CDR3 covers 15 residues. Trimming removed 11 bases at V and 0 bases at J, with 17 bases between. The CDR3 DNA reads TGTGCCCTCTCTGGGACCGGGGACTCTGGAAACACCATATATTTT. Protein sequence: CALSGTGDSGNTIYF.

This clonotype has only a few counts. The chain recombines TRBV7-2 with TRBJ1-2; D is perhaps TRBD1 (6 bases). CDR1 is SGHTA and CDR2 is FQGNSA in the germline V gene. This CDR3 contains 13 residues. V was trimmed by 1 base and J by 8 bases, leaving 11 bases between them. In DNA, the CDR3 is TGTGCCAGCAGCTTAGGGGCCCAGGGGGGCTACACCTTC. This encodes CASSLGAQGGYTF.

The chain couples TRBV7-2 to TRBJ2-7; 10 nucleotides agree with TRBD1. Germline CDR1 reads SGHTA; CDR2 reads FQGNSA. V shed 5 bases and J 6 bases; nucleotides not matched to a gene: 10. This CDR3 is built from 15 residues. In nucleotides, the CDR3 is TGTGCCAGCAGCAATCCTGACAGGGGGCGCTTCGAGCAGTACTTC. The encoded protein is CASSNPDRGRFEQYF.

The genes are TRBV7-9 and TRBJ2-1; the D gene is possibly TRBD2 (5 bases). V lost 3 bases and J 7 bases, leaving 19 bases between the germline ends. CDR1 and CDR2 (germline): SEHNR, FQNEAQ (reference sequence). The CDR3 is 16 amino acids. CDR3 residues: CASSFRSRLSGNEQFF. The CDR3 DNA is TGTGCCAGCAGCTTTCGATCGCGGCTCTCGGGGAATGAGCAGTTCTTC. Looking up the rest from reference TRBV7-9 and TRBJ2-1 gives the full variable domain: DTGVSQNPRHKITKRGQNVTFRCDPISEHNRLYWYRQTLGQGPEFLTYFQNEAQLEKSRLLSDRFSAERPKGSFSTLEIQRTEQGDSAMYLCASSFRSRLSGNEQFFGPGTRLTVL.

CDR3 DNA sequence: TGTGCCAGCAGCCATGCCCGACAACTGAACACTGAAGCTTTCTTT. Translation: CASSHARQLNTEAFF. This chain uses TRBV7-2 with TRBJ1-1; D ambiguous. Germline V gives CDR1 SGHTA, CDR2 FQGNSA. V lost 5 bases to trimming and J lost 0 bases, with 13 bases between them. The CDR3 is 15 amino acids. Full variable domain (rest looked up from reference TRBV7-2 and TRBJ1-1): GAGVSQSPSNKVTEKGKDVELRCDPISGHTALYWYRQSLGQGLEFLIYFQGNSAPDKSGLPSDRFSAERTGGSVSTLTIQRTQQEDSAVYLCASSHARQLNTEAFFGQGTRLTVV.